The T cell receptor (beta chain) under discussion was sequenced for a study of blood T cell repertoires in COVID-19. Study context: Nucleic acid was either cDNA or gDNA, and it came from T cells, B-cell-depleted T cells, or PBMCs.

Cohort assignment relied on participant-reported clinical history. In Cohort 3, a recovered donor had either two negative PCRs, clearance, or symptom resolution. This CDR3 is built from 13 residues. CDR1 is SGHRS, CDR2 YFSETQ, per germline. V lost 5 bases and J 6 bases, leaving 11 bases between the germline ends. As originally analysed: Estimation of nucleated cell counts was performed using reference gene primer amplification. Measured with immunoSEQ multiplex PCR; TCRdb has only the in-frame clones, and not every one. V and J calls and clone size come straight from that table; D and trimming were deduced from the DNA. The profile shows under 300,000 clones, around 90% of them singletons.

V gene TRBV5-1 combines with J gene TRBJ2-2; maybe TRBD1 (5 bases). Input material: PBMCs or T cells enriched from blood (not recorded which). This TCR came from a woman aged 30 to 39 who had recovered from COVID-19. For the CDR3, the DNA is TGCGCCAGCAGTCGCCCAGGGCCCGGGGAGCTGTTTTTT. It yields the protein CASSRPGPGELFF. Full variable domain (rest looked up from reference TRBV5-1 and TRBJ2-2): KAGVTQTPRYLIKTRGQQVTLSCSPISGHRSVSWYQQTPGQGLQFLFEYFSETQRNKGNFPGRFSGRQFSNSRSEMNVSTLELGDSALYLCASSRPGPGELFFGEGSRLTVL.